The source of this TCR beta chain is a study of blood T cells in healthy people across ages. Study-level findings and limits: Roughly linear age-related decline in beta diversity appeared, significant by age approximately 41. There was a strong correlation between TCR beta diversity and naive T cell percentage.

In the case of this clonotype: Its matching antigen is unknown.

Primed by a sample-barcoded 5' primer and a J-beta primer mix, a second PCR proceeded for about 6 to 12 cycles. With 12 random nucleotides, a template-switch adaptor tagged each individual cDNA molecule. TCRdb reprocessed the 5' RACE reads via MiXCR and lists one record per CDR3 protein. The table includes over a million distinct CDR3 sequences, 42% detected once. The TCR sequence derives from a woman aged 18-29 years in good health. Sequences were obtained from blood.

The chain's CDR3 is CATRGGFGTEAFF. DNA of the CDR3: TGTGCCACAAGAGGAGGGTTTGGTACTGAAGCTTTCTTT. The chain joins TRBV6-5 to TRBJ1-1; D not certain. The CDR3 loop spans 13 amino acids. V was cut by 10 bases and J by 5 bases, with 17 bases left in between. CDR1 is MNHEY and CDR2 is SVGAGI in the germline V gene.